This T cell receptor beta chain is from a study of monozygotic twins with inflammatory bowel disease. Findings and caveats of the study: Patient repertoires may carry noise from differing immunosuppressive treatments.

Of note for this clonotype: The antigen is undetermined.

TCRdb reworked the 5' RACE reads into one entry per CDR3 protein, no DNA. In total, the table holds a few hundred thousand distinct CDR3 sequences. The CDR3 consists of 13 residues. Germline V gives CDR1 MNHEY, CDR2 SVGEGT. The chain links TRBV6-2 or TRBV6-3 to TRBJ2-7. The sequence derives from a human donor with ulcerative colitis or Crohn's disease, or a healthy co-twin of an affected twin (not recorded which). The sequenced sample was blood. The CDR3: CASSFEGDYEQYF.